These 32 T cell receptor beta chains originate from one sample sequenced in a study of cytomegalovirus exposure and HLA in healthy donors. The PCR employed 60 Vbeta primers together with 13 Jbeta primers. Assay used: immunoSEQ multiplex PCR; TCRdb lists only in-frame clones, some missing. In the table there are about 110,000 clones, just over 75% of which are singletons. The sample was PBMCs. Receptor source: a man younger than 45 in good health and CMV-seropositive.

The chain uses TRBV28 and TRBJ2-5, with a possible D match to TRBD2 (7 bases). V lost 6 bases and J 4 bases, leaving 18 bases between the germline ends. The length of the CDR3 is 15 residues. Germline V gene data show CDR1 as MDHEN and CDR2 as SYDVKM. The CDR3 DNA sequence: TGTGCCAGCAGGGGCGGGGGAGGGGGAATAGAGACCCAGTACTTC. This encodes CASRGGGGGIETQYF. Full variable domain (outside the CDR3, taken from reference TRBV28 and TRBJ2-5): DVKVTQSSRYLVKRTGEKVFLECVQDMDHENMFWYRQDPGLGLRLIYFSYDVKMKEKGDIPEGYSVSREKKERFSLILESASTNQTSMYLCASRGGGGGIETQYFGPGTRLLVL.

This clone was detected once. The chain uses TRBV7-9 and TRBJ1-2, with a tentative D call TRBD1 (5 bases). CDR1 is SEHNR, CDR2 FQNEAQ, per germline (reference sequence). CDR3 size: 16 residues. Trimming cost V 1 base and J 8 bases, with 20 bases left between them. The CDR3 region has the DNA TGTGCCAGCAGCTTAGATGCGGCAACGGGGGTCGCCGGCTACACCTTC. Translating it yields CASSLDAATGVAGYTF.

The chain has TRBV7-6 and TRBJ1-4; TRBD1 is a possible D gene (5 bases). Germline V gene data show CDR1 as SGHVS and CDR2 as FNYEAQ. V lost 7 bases to trimming and J lost 6 bases, with 21 bases between them. The CDR3 sequence is 16 residues long. CDR3 loop: CASTRNSAGQDEKLFF. The CDR3 DNA is TGTGCCAGCACCCGGAATTCGGCGGGGCAGGATGAAAAACTGTTTTTT.

This chain links TRBV6-1 with TRBJ1-2; 7 nucleotides match TRBD1. V shed 8 bases, J shed 8 bases, and the junction held 11 bases outside the gene matches. The CDR3 runs 13 residues. Germline CDR1 reads MNHNS; CDR2 reads SASEGT. CDR3 nucleotides: TGTGCCAGCGCCAAGGGGGCTGGGGAGGGCTACACCTTC. Translated, it gives CASAKGAGEGYTF.

This clone was observed a handful of times. The chain links TRBV30 to TRBJ1-1; TRBD1 aligns across 7 bases. CDR1 is GTSNPN and CDR2 is SVGIG in the germline V gene (reference sequence). V trimming: 6 bases; J trimming: 6 bases; junction bases outside the gene matches: 16. The CDR3 spans 15 residues. The CDR3 DNA reads TGTGCCTGCAGCCCAGGGGGTGGGGGCGATCCTGAAGCTTTCTTT. It is translated as CACSPGGGGDPEAFF.

The chain links TRBV5-1 to TRBJ1-2; 7 nucleotides agree with TRBD1. Per germline, CDR1 SGHRS and CDR2 YFSETQ. This CDR3 comprises 13 residues. J gave up 6 bases and V 4 bases, and 6 bases lay outside the gene matches. The CDR3 DNA is TGCGCCAGCAGCCCACAGGGGACCAATGGCTACACCTTC. Amino acids: CASSPQGTNGYTF.

The V and J genes are TRBV5-1 and TRBJ2-3; 8 nucleotides match TRBD2. This CDR3 contains 15 residues. Per the germline V gene, CDR1 is SGHRS and CDR2 is YFSETQ. With V trimmed by 0 bases and J by 6 bases, 6 bases remained unmatched. Here the CDR3 reads CASSLEGTSYDTQYF. In nucleotides, the CDR3 is TGCGCCAGCAGCTTGGAGGGGACTAGTTACGATACGCAGTATTTT.

The genes are TRBV5-4 and TRBJ2-5, with a tentative D call TRBD1 (5 bases). The J call is doubtful: the DNA matches TRBJ2-7 better. Germline lookup yields CDR1 SGHNT and CDR2 YYREEE (reference sequence). The CDR3 extends over 14 amino acids. For the CDR3, the DNA is TGTGCCAGCAGCCCCGAAGGGGCGTCCTACGAGCAGTACTTC. Its protein is CASSPEGASYEQYF.

The V gene is TRBV6-6, the J gene TRBJ2-3; D might be TRBD2 (6 bases). The CDR3 totals 15 residues. Trimming shortened V by 2 bases and J by 5 bases, and 14 bases separated the two germline ends. Germline CDR1 reads MNHNY; CDR2 reads SVGAGI (reference sequence). The CDR3 protein is CASSYGRGREDTQYF. CDR3 bases: TGTGCCAGCAGTTACGGGCGGGGTCGCGAAGATACGCAGTATTTT.

The chain joins TRBV5-8 to TRBJ2-5; 7 nucleotides align to TRBD1. The end of the DNA is better explained by TRBJ2-7, so the J call may be wrong. The CDR3 is 17 residues long. Germline V gene lookup returns CDR1 SGHTS and CDR2 YDEGEE. The CDR3 loop reads CASSLDVGTVTLHEQYF. In nucleotides, the CDR3 is TGTGCCAGCAGCTTGGATGTAGGGACAGTGACTTTGCACGAGCAGTACTTC.

This clone was observed a handful of times. The rearrangement uses TRBV27 and TRBJ2-7; TRBD1 might be the D (6 bases). The CDR3 contains 15 residues. Trimming took 0 bases from V and 2 from J, leaving 11 bases between them. From germline, CDR1 is MNHEY and CDR2 SMNVEV (reference sequence). This chain's CDR3 is CASSLSTRGPYEQYF. The CDR3 DNA sequence: TGTGCCAGCAGTTTATCGACCAGGGGCCCCTACGAGCAGTACTTC.

This clone was found once. The chain joins TRBV15 to TRBJ2-5; D gene ambiguous. With 0 bases removed from V and 5 bases from J, the gap between germline ends came to 7 bases. The CDR3 runs to 13 residues. Germline CDR1 and CDR2: LNHNV and YYDKDF (reference sequence). Written as DNA, the CDR3 is TGTGCCACCAGCAGAGATCTTATCGAGACCCAGTACTTC. Protein sequence: CATSRDLIETQYF.

V gene TRBV7-2 combines with J gene TRBJ2-5; 11 bases agree with TRBD2. The trim removed 2 bases at V and 2 bases at J, leaving 4 bases unmatched. The CDR3 contains 16 residues. In germline, CDR1 is SGHTA, CDR2 FQGNSA. For the CDR3, the DNA is TGTGCCAGCAGCTTAAATCGACTAGCGGGACAAGAGACCCAGTACTTC. This translates into CASSLNRLAGQETQYF.

The rearrangement links TRBV11-2 to TRBJ2-5; 11 nucleotides match TRBD1. The J segment lost 2 bases and the V segment lost 3 bases, leaving 8 bases of the junction unmatched. This CDR3 spans 17 amino acids. Germline CDR1 and CDR2: SGHAT and FQNNGV. CDR3: CASSFTGQGAFQETQYF. CDR3 sequence (DNA): TGTGCCAGCAGCTTTACCGGACAGGGGGCTTTTCAAGAGACCCAGTACTTC.

This chain links TRBV13 with TRBJ1-2; the D is unclear. The ends were cut back, 2 bases at V and 2 bases at J, with 6 bases in the middle. Per germline, CDR1 PRHDT and CDR2 FYEKMQ (reference sequence). CDR3 size: 13 residues. This chain's CDR3 is CASSLRQNYGYTF. In DNA, the CDR3 is TGTGCCAGCAGCTTACGCCAGAACTATGGCTACACCTTC.

This clone was recorded only once. Other DNA sequences in the sample encode the same CDR3. V gene TRBV4-3 combines with J gene TRBJ2-3; possible D gene TRBD1, 6 bases. Germline CDR1 and CDR2: LGHNA and YSLEER. The CDR3 runs to 14 residues. The ends were cut back, 3 bases at V and 5 bases at J, with 12 bases in the middle. Here the CDR3 reads CASSHVRGGDTQYF. Written as DNA, the CDR3 is TGCGCCAGCAGCCACGTACGAGGGGGAGATACGCAGTATTTT.

V gene TRBV5-6 combines with J gene TRBJ1-5, with D tentatively TRBD1 (5 bases). The germline V gene encodes CDR1 SGHDT and CDR2 YYEEEE. The CDR3 loop spans 13 amino acids. V dropped 4 bases and J dropped 5 bases, with 10 bases sitting between them. CDR3 region: CASSPGGDQPQHF. The DNA for the CDR3 is TGTGCCAGCAGCCCGGGGGGGGATCAGCCCCAGCATTTT.

This clone was counted between two and nine times. This chain connects TRBV20-1 to TRBJ2-5; D gene unclear. V gave up 6 bases and J gave up 5 bases, with 10 bases separating them. The CDR3 totals 11 residues. Germline loops: CDR1 DFQATT, CDR2 SNEGSKA (reference sequence). The CDR3 sequence: CSAYPRETQYF. The CDR3, as DNA: TGCAGTGCCTATCCCCGGGAGACCCAGTACTTC.

There are a few counts of this clone. V and J are TRBV28 and TRBJ1-2; D remains ambiguous. V was shortened by 8 bases and J by 7 bases, with 11 bases between the two germline ends. In germline, CDR1 is MDHEN, CDR2 SYDVKM. The CDR3 contains 11 residues. CDR3 DNA sequence: TGTGCCAGCCGTTCCCGCGGTGGCTACACCTTC. It translates to CASRSRGGYTF.

The chain combines TRBV7-2 with TRBJ2-5; 7 positions match TRBD2. V gave up 3 bases and J gave up 3 bases; unmatched junction bases: 1. There are 13 residues in the CDR3. The V gene's germline CDR1 is SGHTA and CDR2 FQGNSA. CDR3 DNA: TGTGCCAGCAGCTTCGGGACTAAAGAGACCCAGTACTTC. Encoded protein: CASSFGTKETQYF.

V and J are TRBV6-1 and TRBJ1-3, with TRBD1 matching over 7 bases. The germline V gene encodes CDR1 MNHNS and CDR2 SASEGT. V shed 7 bases, J shed 4 bases, and the junction held 7 bases outside the gene matches. The CDR3 length is 14 residues. The CDR3 DNA is TGTGCCAGCATTACAGGGGCTACGGGAAACACCATATATTTT. This encodes CASITGATGNTIYF.

CDR3 bases: TGTGCCAGCAATCCTAATCCCTACTACGAGCAGTACTTC. Translation: CASNPNPYYEQYF. This sequence joins TRBV6-1 and TRBJ2-7; no definite D call. The V end lost 7 bases, the J end lost 3 bases, and 13 bases lay between the germline ends. Per germline, CDR1 MNHNS and CDR2 SASEGT. The CDR3 runs to 13 residues.

The rearrangement uses TRBV5-4 and TRBJ1-6; the D gene is possibly TRBD1 (5 bases). Per germline, CDR1 SGHNT and CDR2 YYREEE (reference sequence). CDR3 length: 14 residues. Trimming stripped 9 bases from V and 8 bases from J, with 18 bases between. CDR3: CATKRAGTDSPLHF. The CDR3 DNA is TGTGCCACTAAAAGGGCGGGGACCGATTCACCCCTCCACTTT.

The rearrangement uses TRBV5-8 and TRBJ2-5; unclear D gene. Trimming removed 2 bases at V and 2 bases at J, with 7 bases between. The CDR3 runs 13 residues. Germline V lookup: CDR1 SGHTS, CDR2 YDEGEE. In DNA form, the CDR3 reads TGTGCCAGCAGCTTTCAGTTGCAAGAGACCCAGTACTTC. As protein: CASSFQLQETQYF.

The chain employs TRBV19 and TRBJ2-5; no firm D call. CDR3 length equals 12 residues. V shed 1 base and J shed 5 bases, with 5 bases lying between them. Germline values: CDR1 LNHDA, CDR2 SQIVND (reference sequence). CDR3 bases: TGTGCCAGTAGTATAGGGCAGGAGACCCAGTACTTC. Its translation is CASSIGQETQYF. The whole variable domain, remainder taken from reference TRBV19 and TRBJ2-5, is DGGITQSPKYLFRKEGQNVTLSCEQNLNHDAMYWYRQDPGQGLRLIYYSQIVNDFQKGDIAEGYSVSREKKESFPLTVTSAQKNPTAFYLCASSIGQETQYFGPGTRLLVL.

This clone was observed a handful of times. The chain recombines TRBV7-3 with TRBJ1-6; TRBD1 is a possible D gene (6 bases). The CDR3 is 14 residues long. CDR1 is SGHTA, CDR2 FQGTGA, per germline. Trimming took off 5 bases at V and 5 bases at J, with 10 bases between the two ends. The CDR3 DNA reads TGTGCCAGCAGCCCCGGGGACAATAATTCACCCCTCCACTTT. Amino acid sequence: CASSPGDNNSPLHF.

The rearrangement uses TRBV7-2 and TRBJ2-3; 9 positions match TRBD2. This CDR3 is built from 14 residues. V lost 6 bases and J lost 6; bases outside the gene matches: 7. From germline, CDR1 is SGHTA and CDR2 FQGNSA. The CDR3 reads CASRSGLALDTQYF. In DNA, the CDR3 is TGTGCCAGCAGGTCGGGACTAGCTCTGGATACGCAGTATTTT.

The chain carries TRBV5-6 and TRBJ1-5, with D tentatively TRBD1 (6 bases). V was pared by 0 bases and J by 5 bases, with 15 bases between. This CDR3 comprises 16 residues. Germline CDR1 is SGHDT and CDR2 is YYEEEE. This CDR3 is CASSLAEQGLYQPQHF. Here the CDR3 DNA reads TGTGCCAGCAGCTTGGCCGAGCAGGGGCTATATCAGCCCCAGCATTTT.

The chain joins TRBV5-4 to TRBJ1-2; D might be TRBD1 (5 bases). From germline, CDR1 is SGHNT and CDR2 YYREEE (reference sequence). The CDR3 is 13 amino acids. V was clipped by 2 bases and J by 4 bases, with 9 bases between them. The CDR3 sequence: CASSFMGGYGYTF. CDR3 DNA: TGTGCCAGCAGCTTTATGGGGGGCTATGGCTACACCTTC.

V gene TRBV2 combines with J gene TRBJ1-3; D perhaps matches TRBD1 (5 bases). The CDR3 is made up of 14 amino acids. Germline V gene data show CDR1 as SNHLY and CDR2 as FYNNEI. V lost 4 bases to trimming and J lost 3 bases, with 10 bases between them. The CDR3 sequence is CASSAEGLGNTIYF. The CDR3 DNA reads TGTGCCAGCAGTGCCGAGGGACTTGGAAACACCATATATTTT.

This clone is a singleton in its sample. V and J are TRBV27 and TRBJ2-7, with 8 nucleotides matching TRBD1. V dropped 5 bases and J dropped 3; count of bases not matched to a gene: 12. The CDR3 consists of 16 residues. CDR1 is MNHEY and CDR2 is SMNVEV in the germline V gene (reference sequence). The CDR3 DNA is TGTGCCAGCAGTCCCCAGGGGGCCCCGTCCCTCTACGAGCAGTACTTC. Translating it yields CASSPQGAPSLYEQYF.

This clone was recorded a few times. This sequence joins TRBV7-2 and TRBJ1-3; a weak D match, TRBD1 (6 bases). Per the germline V gene, CDR1 is SGHTA and CDR2 is FQGNSA. Trimming removed 4 bases from V and 2 bases from J, with 15 bases in between. This CDR3 has 16 amino acids. CDR3 nucleotides: TGTGCCAGCAGCTCGCTTGGAACAGGGCCTGGAAACACCATATATTTT. Residues: CASSSLGTGPGNTIYF.